This TCR beta chain was recovered during a study of blood T cell repertoires in COVID-19. Across the whole study: The United States, Italy and Spain supplied acute and convalescent COVID-19 samples. PBMCs, B-cell-depleted T cells, or T cells were the source of the cDNA or gDNA that made up the material.

Per the study methods: Amplification from reference gene primers served as the basis for estimated nucleated cell counts. Measured with immunoSEQ multiplex PCR; TCRdb has only the in-frame clones, and not every one. V and J calls and clone size are as listed in that table; D and trimming were resolved from the DNA. The sample carries around 90,000 clones, more than 80% recorded once. There are 16 residues in the CDR3. The V gene's germline CDR1 is LGHDT and CDR2 YNNKEL (reference sequence). Trimming shortened V by 3 bases and J by 5 bases, and 17 bases separated the two germline ends. This clone is termed medium-sized (0.01 to 0.1%).

The chain recombines TRBV3-1 (or the pseudogene TRBV3-2) with TRBJ2-1; D is perhaps TRBD2 (7 bases). This clonotype was sampled from a human donor in a cohort sampled during active COVID-19. The sample comprised peripheral blood. The CDR3 sequence: CASSHPGGLGNNEQFF. CDR3 DNA: TGTGCCAGCAGCCACCCGGGGGGCCTCGGGAACAATGAGCAGTTCTTC.